One and the same sample provided the 13 T cell receptor beta chains below, sequenced in a study of blood T cell repertoires in COVID-19. Sequenced by immunoSEQ multiplex PCR; TCRdb stores in-frame clones only, minus some. Among about 190,000 clones, 85% to 90% were seen once, and the ten largest hold 3.5% to 4.5%. Sample: peripheral blood. These receptors were taken from a human donor in a cohort sampled during active COVID-19.

The gene calls are TRBV7-2 and TRBJ2-7; D is possibly TRBD1 (5 bases). In germline, CDR1 is SGHTA, CDR2 FQGNSA. V was trimmed by 2 bases and J by 0 bases, leaving 14 bases between them. The CDR3 has 16 residues. CDR3 sequence: CASSLNARANSYEQYF. CDR3 nucleotide sequence: TGTGCCAGCAGCTTAAACGCCAGGGCCAACTCCTACGAGCAGTACTTC.

This clone turned up a few times. The chain employs TRBV4-1 and TRBJ2-7; D not resolved. This CDR3 comprises 12 residues. Germline V gene lookup returns CDR1 MGHRA and CDR2 YSYEKL. V was clipped by 2 bases and J by 6 bases, with 8 bases between them. The CDR3: CASSQTSGEQYF. The DNA of the CDR3 is TGCGCCAGCAGCCAAACATCTGGCGAGCAGTACTTC.

This sequence joins TRBV11-2 and TRBJ1-5; D is ambiguous. This CDR3 is built from 13 residues. Germline CDR1 SGHAT, CDR2 FQNNGV. Trimming shortened V by 0 bases and J by 7 bases, and 7 bases separated the two germline ends. The CDR3 coding sequence is TGTGCCAGCAGCTTAGACCTCCTACAGCCCCAGCATTTT. It codes for CASSLDLLQPQHF.

This clone was observed a handful of times. The chain has TRBV30 and TRBJ1-5, with D uncertain. Germline assignment: CDR1 GTSNPN and CDR2 SVGIG (reference sequence). The CDR3 length is 13 residues. Trimming took 3 bases from V and 0 from J, leaving 6 bases between them. The CDR3, as DNA: TGTGCCTGGAGCGTAGATAGCAATCAGCCCCAGCATTTT. Residues: CAWSVDSNQPQHF.

This sequence joins TRBV5-4 and TRBJ2-5; 10 nucleotides agree with TRBD1. The V segment lost 4 bases and the J segment 2 bases; nucleotides outside the gene matches: 5. The CDR3 is 15 amino acids. CDR1 and CDR2 (germline): SGHNT, YYREEE (reference sequence). The chain's CDR3 is CASSMTGGGQETQYF. In DNA, the CDR3 is TGTGCCAGCAGCATGACAGGGGGCGGGCAAGAGACCCAGTACTTC.

This clone was seen only once. Distinct nucleotide sequences in the sample also encode this CDR3. The chain employs TRBV5-1 and TRBJ1-2; 7 positions agree with TRBD1. V lost 4 bases and J lost 3; bases outside the gene matches: 6. In germline, CDR1 is SGHRS, CDR2 YFSETQ. The CDR3 has 14 amino acids. The CDR3: CASSRDRADYGYTF. The CDR3 nucleotides are TGCGCCAGCAGCCGCGACAGGGCGGACTATGGCTACACCTTC.

The chain carries TRBV18 and TRBJ2-3; 13 bases are shared with TRBD2. J gave up 6 bases and V 6 bases, and 3 bases lay outside the gene matches. This CDR3 is built from 14 residues. CDR1 KGHSH and CDR2 LQKENI come from the germline V gene. The CDR3 nucleotides are TGTGCCAGCTCGCGGACTAGCGGGGGTGATACGCAGTATTTT. Its protein is CASSRTSGGDTQYF. Based on the CDR3 plus reference TRBV18 and TRBJ2-3, the full variable domain is NAGVMQNPRHLVRRRGQEARLRCSPMKGHSHVYWYRQLPEEGLKFMVYLQKENIIDESGMPKERFSAEFPKEGPSILRIQQVVRGDSAAYFCASSRTSGGDTQYFGPGTRLTVL.

The chain has TRBV10-3 and TRBJ2-7, with 9 positions matching TRBD1. The V gene end was trimmed by 2 bases and the J gene end by 12 bases; junction bases not matched to a gene: 11. Germline V CDR1 and CDR2: ENHRY, SYGVKD. The CDR3 sequence is 14 residues long. Here the CDR3 DNA reads TGTGCCATCAGTGAGACGGGACAGGGTACATCGCCGTACTTC. Amino acid sequence: CAISETGQGTSPYF.

CDR3 in amino acids: CASSFAPKTGNTEAFF. The CDR3 bases are TGTGCCAGCAGCTTCGCCCCAAAGACAGGGAACACTGAAGCTTTCTTT. The V and J genes are TRBV5-5 and TRBJ1-1; weak D call: TRBD1 (6 bases). Trimming left V 2 bases short and J 1 base short, with 15 bases between. The CDR3 is made up of 16 amino acids. CDR1 is SGHKS, CDR2 YYEKEE, per germline (reference sequence).

V is TRBV27 and J is TRBJ2-1, with a possible D match to TRBD2 (6 bases). From germline, CDR1 is MNHEY and CDR2 SMNVEV (reference sequence). The V end was cut by 8 bases, the J end by 4 bases, with 6 bases between. The CDR3 has 11 residues. The CDR3 protein is CASGLYNEQFF. CDR3 DNA sequence: TGTGCCAGCGGACTATACAATGAGCAGTTCTTC.

J is TRBJ2-2 and V is TRBV4-1, with TRBD2 matching over 11 bases. The V gene end was trimmed by 4 bases and the J gene end by 6 bases; junction bases not matched to a gene: 13. This CDR3 has 18 residues. Germline CDR1 reads MGHRA; CDR2 reads YSYEKL. CDR3 nucleotide sequence: TGCGCCAGCAGCCGCTACGGGACTAGCGGAGGTGGGGCCGGGGAGCTGTTTTTT. Its protein is CASSRYGTSGGGAGELFF.

The gene calls are TRBV4-1 and TRBJ1-1, with a possible D match to TRBD1 (5 bases). The V gene's germline CDR1 is MGHRA and CDR2 YSYEKL. The CDR3 has 18 residues. V was clipped by 4 bases and J by 2 bases, with 23 bases between them. The CDR3 loop is CASSLDSIDSAGNTEAFF. Written as DNA, the CDR3 is TGCGCCAGCAGCCTGGATAGTATTGACAGTGCAGGAAACACTGAAGCTTTCTTT.

V gene TRBV10-3 combines with J gene TRBJ2-3; TRBD2 matches at 10 bases. From germline, CDR1 is ENHRY and CDR2 SYGVKD. The CDR3 is 14 amino acids. With V trimmed by 10 bases and J by 3 bases, 7 bases remained unmatched. The CDR3, as DNA: TGTGCCAGCGGGAAAGCGGGGGGGACAGATACGCAGTATTTT. Its translation: CASGKAGGTDTQYF.